These T cell receptor beta chains were read from a single sample in a study of glioma-infiltrating T cells. TCRdb re-called the multiplex PCR reads through MiXCR, storing one row per CDR3 protein. The data contain approximately 120,000 distinct CDR3 sequences, 20% to 30% of them singletons. Sequenced: glioma tissue, nonneoplastic brain tissue, or PBMCs (not recorded which). These receptor sequences come from a human donor with low-grade glioma or glioblastoma, undergoing nonglioma brain surgery, or in good health (not recorded which). The CDR3 runs from the conserved cysteine through the conserved F or W. D genes are given only for firm matches. Not every row has a clone size; where given, it reads once, few, many or a size class.

many	NA	TRBV28	TRBJ1-1	CASSPLDRMNTEAFF	TGTGCCAGCAGTCCCCTTGACAGGATGAACACTGAAGCTTTCTTT
many	NA	TRBV20-1	TRBJ1-2	CSALVGSRGYTF	TGCAGCGCCCTTGTAGGTTCCCGAGGCTACACCTTC
NA	NA	TRBV29-1	TRBJ2-1	CSILGGGLYKQFF	TGCAGCATACTGGGTGGCGGTTTGTATAAGCAGTTCTTC
many	NA	TRBV28	TRBJ2-1	CASSFREKDSYNEQFF	TGTGCCAGCAGTTTCCGGGAGAAAGACTCCTACAATGAGCAGTTCTTC
many	NA	TRBV5-4	TRBJ1-1	CASSSDMLPNTEAFF	TGTGCCAGCAGCTCGGACATGTTACCGAACACTGAAGCTTTCTTT
few	NA	TRBV2	TRBJ2-2	CASRAYQNTGELFF	TGTGCCAGCAGGGCCTATCAGAACACCGGGGAGCTGTTTTTT
NA	NA	TRBV20-1	TRBJ1-1	CRASQGAPEASF	TGCAGGGCATCCCAGGGAGCACCAGAAGCTTCCTTT
many	NA	TRBV18	TRBJ2-1	CASSPELKNNEQFF	TGTGCCAGCTCACCTGAATTGAAAAACAATGAGCAGTTCTTC
few	NA	TRBV29-1	TRBJ2-5	CSVDNLGEETQYF	TGCAGCGTTGATAATCTGGGGGAAGAGACCCAGTACTTC
many	NA	TRBV14	TRBJ1-3	CASSQSTISGNTIYF	TGTGCCAGCAGCCAAAGTACTATCTCTGGAAACACCATATATTTT
once	TRBD2	TRBV6-6	TRBJ2-5	CASSYGGGGQETQHF	TGTGCCAGCAGTTACGGCGGGGGGGGGCAAGAGACCCAGCACTTC
few	TRBD2	TRBV5-6	TRBJ2-1	CASSLFGSGDNEQFF	TGTGCCAGCAGCTTGTTCGGTAGCGGGGACAATGAGCAGTTCTTC
few	TRBD1	TRBV12-3/TRBV12-4	TRBJ1-3	CASSIQGASGNTLYF	TGTGCCAGCAGTATACAGGGGGCCTCTGGAAACACCCTATATTTT
NA	NA	TRBV29-1	TRBJ2-5	CSVEDQRRKRETQYF	TGCAGCGTTGAAGATCAGAGAAGGAAGAGAGAGACCCAGTACTTC
many	NA	TRBV4-1	TRBJ1-3	CASSRGENSGNTIYF	TGCGCCAGCAGCAGAGGGGAAAACTCTGGAAACACCATATATTTT
many	TRBD1	TRBV7-9	TRBJ1-1	CASSSQQGMNTEAFF	TGTGCCAGCAGCTCCCAACAGGGGATGAACACTGAAGCTTTCTTT
few	TRBD2	TRBV11-3	TRBJ2-7	CASSSGLAASYEQYF	TGTGCCAGCAGCTCGGGACTAGCGGCGTCCTACGAGCAGTACTTC
once	NA	TRBV7-3	TRBJ2-5	CASSLTTLETQYF	TGTGCCAGCAGCTTAACTACGTTAGAGACCCAGTACTTC
NA	TRBD1	TRBV11-2	TRBJ1-1	CASSPWGQLPPEAFF	TGTGCCAGCAGCCCCTGGGGACAGCTACCACCTGAAGCTTTCTTT
many	NA	TRBV6-2/TRBV6-3	TRBJ1-1	CASRQTGSTEAFF	TGTGCCAGCAGGCAGACAGGATCCACTGAAGCTTTCTTT
few	NA	TRBV13	TRBJ1-1	CASSAPTGNTEAFF	TGTGCCAGCAGCGCCCCGACAGGGAACACTGAAGCTTTCTTT
many	NA	TRBV20-1	TRBJ2-3	CSARTSTDTQYF	TGCAGTGCCCGGACAAGCACAGATACGCAGTATTTT
NA	NA	TRBV7-8	TRBJ1-2	CASSMTANYGYTF	TGTGCCAGCAGCATGACAGCTAACTATGGCTACACCTTC
many	NA	TRBV7-9	TRBJ1-1	CASSTSKDNTEAFF	TGTGCCAGCAGCACATCCAAGGATAACACTGAAGCTTTCTTT
many	NA	TRBV4-3	TRBJ1-2	CASSQVGGVDGYTF	TGCGCCAGCAGCCAAGTCGGTGGGGTAGATGGCTACACCTTC
few	NA	TRBV19	TRBJ1-5	CATSRLYNSNQPQHF	TGTGCCACCAGTCGGTTGTACAATAGCAATCAGCCCCAGCATTTT
many	NA	TRBV27	TRBJ2-3	CASSPAPGTLTDTQYF	TGTGCCAGCAGTCCTGCACCCGGGACCCTCACAGATACGCAGTATTTT
few	NA	TRBV6-2/TRBV6-3	TRBJ2-1	CSSAGQFNEQFF	TGTTCCAGTGCAGGCCAGTTTAATGAGCAGTTCTTC
many	TRBD2	TRBV6-1	TRBJ2-3	CASSPGLAGRADTQYF	TGTGCCAGCAGCCCGGGACTAGCGGGACGGGCAGATACGCAGTATTTT
many	NA	TRBV10-1	TRBJ1-1	CASRKGMNTEAFF	TGCGCCAGCAGAAAAGGAATGAACACTGAAGCTTTCTTT
NA	NA	TRBV6-5	TRBJ2-2	CATRLLEPMNTGELLF	TGTGCCACCAGACTCCTAGAGCCCATGAACACCGGGGAGCTGCTTTTT
many	TRBD1	TRBV15	TRBJ1-1	CATSREGQGLAEAFF	TGTGCCACCAGCAGAGAGGGACAGGGGCTAGCTGAAGCTTTCTTT
many	NA	TRBV20-1	TRBJ2-1	CSARRASWDEQFF	TGCAGTGCTAGAAGGGCTAGCTGGGATGAGCAGTTCTTC
NA	TRBD2	TRBV5-1	TRBJ2-3	CASREAGGPTDTQYF	TGCGCCAGCAGAGAAGCGGGGGGGCCTACAGATACGCAGTATTTT
NA	NA	TRBV18	TRBJ2-3	CASSPPNRGLGDTQYF	TGTGCCAGCTCACCACCGAACAGGGGACTGGGAGATACGCAGTATTTT
NA	TRBD2	TRBV6-5	TRBJ2-7	CASTWSGLATNEQYF	TGTGCCAGCACCTGGTCGGGACTAGCGACCAATGAGCAGTACTTC
many	TRBD1	TRBV29-1	TRBJ2-1	CSGTGRYNEQFF	TGCAGCGGGACAGGCCGGTACAATGAGCAGTTCTTC
many	TRBD2	TRBV20-1	TRBJ2-2	CSARDFFGRGGSGELFF	TGCAGTGCTAGAGATTTTTTTGGGCGGGGGGGCTCAGGGGAGCTGTTTTTT
many	TRBD2	TRBV20-1	TRBJ2-3	CSAKRVAGGDTQYF	TGCAGTGCTAAGAGGGTAGCGGGAGGGGATACGCAGTATTTT
many	TRBD1	TRBV7-9	TRBJ2-5	CASSLTGGAGQETQYF	TGTGCCAGCAGCTTAACAGGGGGCGCCGGCCAAGAGACCCAGTACTTC
many	NA	TRBV28	TRBJ2-5	CASSFVEQETQYF	TGTGCCAGCAGTTTTGTGGAGCAAGAGACCCAGTACTTC